Following are 14 T cell receptor beta chains from one sample sequenced in a study of OX40 agonist ivuxolimab in advanced cancers. Assay used: immunoSEQ multiplex PCR; TCRdb lists only in-frame clones, some missing. The sample has approximately 29,000 clones; around four fifths are singletons. The material was CD4+ or CD8+ T cells sorted from blood, obtained in a trial of the OX40 agonist ivuxolimab. The receptors stem from an adult with an advanced solid tumor such as melanoma, head and neck, liver or kidney cancer.

The chain is built from TRBV6-1 and TRBJ1-1; TRBD1 agrees at 10 bases. The germline CDR1 and CDR2 sequences are MNHNS and SASEGT. The CDR3 runs 12 residues. V lost 8 bases to trimming and J lost 4 bases; unmatched junction nucleotides: 1. CDR3 sequence reads: CASGDRGTEAFF. The DNA of the CDR3 is TGTGCCAGCGGGGACAGGGGCACTGAAGCTTTCTTT.

This chain uses TRBV7-8 with TRBJ2-5, with D possibly TRBD2 on 6 matching bases. Germline values: CDR1 SGHVS, CDR2 FQNEAQ. This CDR3 has 18 residues. V lost 7 bases and J lost 2, with 26 bases in between. DNA of the CDR3: TGTGCCAGCACCCCCTTGGAGATGCCGCGGGGTACTCAAGAGACCCAGTACTTC. It encodes CASTPLEMPRGTQETQYF. Based on the CDR3 plus reference TRBV7-8 and TRBJ2-5, the full variable domain is GAGVSQSPRYKVAKRGQDVALRCDPISGHVSLFWYQQALGQGPEFLTYFQNEAQLDKSGLPSDRFFAERPEGSVSTLKIQRTQQEDSAVYLCASTPLEMPRGTQETQYFGPGTRLLVL.

The J gene is TRBJ1-1, the V gene TRBV27; no definite D call. Germline loops: CDR1 MNHEY, CDR2 SMNVEV (reference sequence). The CDR3 length is 15 residues. Trimming pared 0 bases from V and 4 bases from J, leaving 12 bases between. As DNA, the CDR3 is TGTGCCAGCAGTTTATCGCCATATACGGGCACTGAAGCTTTCTTT. This codes for CASSLSPYTGTEAFF.

The chain uses TRBV10-3 and TRBJ1-4, with D tentatively TRBD1 (6 bases). The CDR3 runs 14 residues. Germline V CDR1 and CDR2: ENHRY, SYGVKD. V was trimmed by 6 bases and J by 3 bases, leaving 11 bases between them. The CDR3 bases are TGTGCCATCAGCGCGAACAGGGCTAATGAAAAACTGTTTTTT. Its protein is CAISANRANEKLFF.

J is TRBJ2-2 and V is TRBV7-2; D not resolved. This CDR3 has 13 residues. Trimming took off 1 base at V and 8 bases at J, with 8 bases between the two ends. The germline V gene encodes CDR1 SGHTA and CDR2 FQGNSA. The DNA for the CDR3 is TGTGCCAGCAGCTTAGTGTTCGGTGGGGAGCTGTTTTTT. Translated, it gives CASSLVFGGELFF. Combining the CDR3 with reference TRBV7-2 and TRBJ2-2 gives the whole variable domain GAGVSQSPSNKVTEKGKDVELRCDPISGHTALYWYRQSLGQGLEFLIYFQGNSAPDKSGLPSDRFSAERTGGSVSTLTIQRTQQEDSAVYLCASSLVFGGELFFGEGSRLTVL.

Notes on this clone: At the DNA level, this CDR3 is encoded by other sequences in the same sample as well. The chain couples TRBV6-5 to TRBJ1-1; weak D call: TRBD1 (5 bases). The CDR3 extends over 15 amino acids. The V end lost 2 bases, the J end lost 1 base, and 11 bases lay between the germline ends. Germline CDR1 MNHEY, CDR2 SVGAGI. This chain's CDR3 is CASSYAGHRNTEAFF. In nucleotides, the CDR3 is TGTGCCAGCAGTTACGCCGGACATAGGAACACTGAAGCTTTCTTT.

The chain uses TRBV6-5 and TRBJ2-2; D remains ambiguous. Germline-derived CDR1 and CDR2 are MNHEY and SVGAGI. The CDR3 length is 15 residues. V shed 0 bases and J shed 6 bases, with 11 bases lying between them. The CDR3 DNA sequence: TGTGCCAGCAGTTACTCGAGGAGCGACGCCGGGGAGCTGTTTTTT. Protein product: CASSYSRSDAGELFF.

The chain uses TRBV7-2 and TRBJ2-5; D gene ambiguous. Germline V gene lookup returns CDR1 SGHTA and CDR2 FQGNSA. V was pared by 5 bases and J by 1 base, with 14 bases between. This CDR3 region has 15 residues. The CDR3 DNA follows: TGTGCCAGCAGCGTCGCCCGGGTTGGCCAAGAGACCCAGTACTTC. Its protein is CASSVARVGQETQYF. Supplemented by reference TRBV7-2 and TRBJ2-5, the full variable domain reads GAGVSQSPSNKVTEKGKDVELRCDPISGHTALYWYRQSLGQGLEFLIYFQGNSAPDKSGLPSDRFSAERTGGSVSTLTIQRTQQEDSAVYLCASSVARVGQETQYFGPGTRLLVL.

This sequence joins TRBV30 and TRBJ1-1, with D unclear. V shed 1 base and J shed 7 bases, with 7 bases lying between them. Germline V gene lookup returns CDR1 GTSNPN and CDR2 SVGIG (reference sequence). There are 11 residues in the CDR3. DNA for the CDR3: TGTGCCTGGAGTGAAGTTAATGAAGCTTTCTTT. Its translation: CAWSEVNEAFF.

This rearrangement joins TRBV29-1 to TRBJ2-7; TRBD1 aligns across 8 bases. V lost 6 bases, J lost 3 bases, and 7 bases stayed unmatched. CDR1 is SQVTM, CDR2 ANQGSEA, per germline. This CDR3 region has 13 residues. CDR3 DNA: TGCAGCGTGGAATTCGACAGGGGCTACGAGCAGTACTTC. It codes for CSVEFDRGYEQYF.

This clone has only a few counts. The rearrangement links TRBV2 to TRBJ1-5; 9 bases map to TRBD1. Germline CDR1 and CDR2: SNHLY and FYNNEI. The CDR3 contains 15 residues. Unmatched junction bases numbered 8, after V lost 6 bases and J lost 5 bases. CDR3 sequence reads: CASSGGQGPHQPQHF. In nucleotides, the CDR3 is TGTGCCAGCAGCGGGGGACAGGGACCACATCAGCCCCAGCATTTT.

This chain connects TRBV4-3 to TRBJ1-2; D is uncertain. Germline CDR1 LGHNA, CDR2 YSLEER. The V gene lost 4 bases and the J gene lost 7 bases, with 10 bases spanning the gap. The length of the CDR3 is 12 residues. The CDR3 here is CASSPGAAGYTF. The CDR3 DNA is TGCGCCAGCAGCCCTGGTGCAGCTGGCTACACCTTC.

V is TRBV7-3 and J is TRBJ1-2; D perhaps matches TRBD1 (5 bases). V gave up 5 bases and J gave up 1 base, with 14 bases separating them. The CDR3 extends over 15 amino acids. Germline assignment: CDR1 SGHTA and CDR2 FQGTGA. The CDR3 loop is CASSLFGGSNYGYTF. For the CDR3, the DNA is TGTGCCAGCAGCCTCTTTGGGGGGAGTAACTATGGCTACACCTTC.

This chain joins TRBV5-6 and TRBJ2-2; maybe TRBD2 (5 bases). The V and J ends lost 4 bases and 0 bases respectively, with 19 bases between them. Germline V CDR1 and CDR2: SGHDT, YYEEEE. The CDR3 runs 18 residues. DNA for the CDR3: TGTGCCAGCAGCCCCCAAGTGGTAGCGATTACGAACACCGGGGAGCTGTTTTTT. Protein sequence: CASSPQVVAITNTGELFF.